The next 29 T cell receptor beta chains were all read from a single sample in a study of T cell responses to AZD1222 COVID-19 vaccine. Profiled with immunoSEQ multiplex PCR; TCRdb holds only in-frame clones, not every one. The data hold 75,000 to 100,000 clones, with approximately 84% observed a single time. The input for sequencing was peripheral blood, taken on day 0 of AZD1222 vaccination. These receptors were taken from an adult in good health.

The chain has TRBV10-3 and TRBJ2-7; 9 bases line up with TRBD1. There are 14 residues in the CDR3. In germline, CDR1 is ENHRY, CDR2 SYGVKD. V was pared by 6 bases and J by 7 bases, with 10 bases of the junction left unmatched. The CDR3 DNA is TGTGCCATCAGGGCGACAGGGGGTAGGGGGGAGCAGTACTTC. Protein product: CAIRATGGRGEQYF.

The chain has TRBV5-6 and TRBJ1-6, with D possibly being TRBD1 (5 bases). CDR3 size: 17 residues. Looked up from germline, CDR1 is SGHDT and CDR2 is YYEEEE. Trimming removed 1 base from V and 5 bases from J, with 16 bases in between. CDR3 DNA: TGTGCCAGCAGCTTGCTTCCTCGACAGACACATAATTCACCCCTCCACTTT. This codes for CASSLLPRQTHNSPLHF.

The chain joins TRBV12-3 or TRBV12-4 to TRBJ1-2; 7 nucleotides match TRBD1. The CDR3 contains 13 residues. With 9 bases clipped from V and 3 bases from J, the junction kept 7 bases outside the gene matches. DNA of the CDR3: TGTGCCAGTAGCCAGGGGGAGGACTATGGCTACACCTTC. Translation: CASSQGEDYGYTF.

V and J are TRBV15 and TRBJ2-7; D not resolved. Germline assignment: CDR1 LNHNV and CDR2 YYDKDF (reference sequence). The CDR3 is 13 residues long. Trimming cost V 1 base and J 1 base, with 5 bases left between them. The CDR3 loop is CATSRGRSYEQYF. CDR3 nucleotides: TGTGCCACCAGCAGAGGACGGTCCTACGAGCAGTACTTC.

The rearrangement joins TRBV6-2 or TRBV6-3 to TRBJ2-7, with 10 positions matching TRBD1. V gave up 2 bases and J gave up 3 bases; unmatched junction bases: 4. The CDR3 is 15 residues long. Germline assignment: CDR1 MNHEY and CDR2 SVGEGT. Here the CDR3 reads CASSYLGQGVYEQYF. CDR3 nucleotide sequence: TGTGCCAGCAGTTACCTAGGACAGGGGGTCTACGAGCAGTACTTC.

J is TRBJ1-2 and V is TRBV9; no definite D call. This CDR3 is built from 13 residues. Looked up from germline, CDR1 is SGDLS and CDR2 is YYNGEE. V was pared by 3 bases and J by 6 bases, with 12 bases between. The CDR3, as DNA: TGTGCCAGCAGCGGCGGAGGCCCGAATGGCTACACCTTC. This gives the protein CASSGGGPNGYTF.

V usage is TRBV6-5 and J usage is TRBJ2-1; tentatively, D is TRBD1 or TRBD2 (5 bases each). Trimming removed 0 bases at V and 10 bases at J, with 10 bases between. The CDR3 contains 13 residues. CDR1 and CDR2 from the germline V gene are MNHEY and SVGAGI. The CDR3 reads CASSYSRGNEQFF. In DNA form, the CDR3 reads TGTGCCAGCAGTTACTCGAGGGGAAACGAGCAGTTCTTC.

This clone was picked up a small number of times. The V and J genes are TRBV7-9 and TRBJ2-7; D ambiguous. Germline CDR1 is SEHNR and CDR2 is FQNEAQ (reference sequence). The length of the CDR3 is 13 residues. Deletions cut 5 bases from V and 4 bases from J, with 12 bases between. DNA for the CDR3: TGTGCCAGCAGCCTCCAAGGGCTGTACGAGCAGTACTTC. It specifies CASSLQGLYEQYF.

This clone was found once. The chain employs TRBV9 and TRBJ1-1; no definite D call. Deletions cut 1 base from V and 5 bases from J, with 12 bases between. Germline CDR1 reads SGDLS; CDR2 reads YYNGEE. The CDR3 consists of 14 residues. The CDR3 nucleotides are TGTGCCAGCAGCGTAATGTCAGTAGGGACTGAAGCTTTCTTT. Translating gives CASSVMSVGTEAFF.

The rearrangement links TRBV29-1 to TRBJ2-3; maybe TRBD2 (6 bases). V lost 3 bases, J lost 1 base, and 11 bases lay in between. Germline CDR1 reads SQVTM; CDR2 reads ANQGSEA. The CDR3 covers 14 residues. The CDR3 loop reads CSVETSSGTDTQYF. For the CDR3, the DNA is TGCAGCGTTGAGACGTCTAGCGGCACAGATACGCAGTATTTT.

The V and J genes are TRBV6-5 and TRBJ1-4; 9 bases line up with TRBD1. CDR1 is MNHEY, CDR2 SVGAGI, per germline. This CDR3 contains 14 residues. The ends lost 8 bases at V and 10 bases at J; junction bases unmatched: 11. CDR3 coding DNA: TGTGCCAGCGGGACAGGGACGAGTGTTGGAAAACTGTTTTTT. This gives the protein CASGTGTSVGKLFF.

This rearrangement joins TRBV6-4 to TRBJ2-2; no reliable D call. CDR3 size: 14 residues. Per germline, CDR1 MRHNA and CDR2 SNTAGT. Trimming removed 6 bases at V and 2 bases at J, with 10 bases between. The CDR3 bases are TGTGCCAGCAGCCCCTATTTAAACACCGGGGAGCTGTTTTTT. Its protein product is CASSPYLNTGELFF.

The chain employs TRBV5-6 and TRBJ1-4, with D possibly TRBD1 on 5 matching bases. There are 17 residues in the CDR3. Per the germline V gene, CDR1 is SGHDT and CDR2 is YYEEEE. V was trimmed by 4 bases and J by 0 bases, leaving 16 bases between them. CDR3 amino acids: CASSRQIPTATNEKLFF. The CDR3 coding sequence is TGTGCCAGCAGCCGACAGATACCCACCGCAACTAATGAAAAACTGTTTTTT.

A single count supports this clone. This rearrangement joins TRBV6-2 or TRBV6-3 to TRBJ1-6; D remains ambiguous. CDR1 and CDR2 (germline): MNHEY, SVGEGT. CDR3 length: 17 residues. Trimming cost V 6 bases and J 5 bases, with 20 bases left between them. The CDR3 DNA sequence: TGTGCCAGCAGCCTGACCCGGGTGGCAAGAAATAATTCACCCCTCCACTTT. It is translated as CASSLTRVARNNSPLHF.

This chain uses TRBV25-1 with TRBJ2-1; 10 nucleotides line up with TRBD2. V shed 6 bases, J shed 0 bases, and the junction held 11 bases outside the gene matches. Germline CDR1 and CDR2: MGHDK and SYGVNS. The length of the CDR3 is 18 residues. This CDR3 is CASRGGLAGESSYNEQFF. CDR3 DNA sequence: TGTGCCAGCAGAGGTGGGCTAGCGGGGGAATCCTCCTACAATGAGCAGTTCTTC.

The chain links TRBV5-1 to TRBJ1-6; tentative D call: TRBD1 (6 bases). CDR3 length: 19 amino acids. Per germline, CDR1 SGHRS and CDR2 YFSETQ. V was pared by 3 bases and J by 10 bases, with 29 bases between. The CDR3 nucleotides read TGCGCCAGCAGCTCCCGGGACACCGGTGGAGATTGGCATCGGTCACCCCTCCACTTT. Residues: CASSSRDTGGDWHRSPLHF.

J is TRBJ1-1 and V is TRBV18; D may be TRBD1 (5 bases). Trimming took 5 bases from V and 7 from J, leaving 20 bases between them. Germline V gene lookup returns CDR1 KGHSH and CDR2 LQKENI. The CDR3 has 15 amino acids. The DNA for the CDR3 is TGTGCCAGCTCAGCAATGGGGCAGGGAACGATTGAAGCTTTCTTT. Its protein product is CASSAMGQGTIEAFF.

V gene TRBV18 combines with J gene TRBJ1-5; TRBD1 is a possible D gene (6 bases). The V end was cut by 0 bases, the J end by 2 bases, with 14 bases between. CDR3 size: 17 residues. The germline gives CDR1 KGHSH, CDR2 LQKENI. The CDR3 is CASSPPTGSFGNQPQHF. The CDR3 DNA reads as TGTGCCAGCTCACCACCCACAGGGAGTTTCGGCAATCAGCCCCAGCATTTT. Supplemented by reference TRBV18 and TRBJ1-5, the full variable domain reads NAGVMQNPRHLVRRRGQEARLRCSPMKGHSHVYWYRQLPEEGLKFMVYLQKENIIDESGMPKERFSAEFPKEGPSILRIQQVVRGDSAAYFCASSPPTGSFGNQPQHFGDGTRLSIL.

The rearrangement uses TRBV28 and TRBJ2-1; 9 bases fit TRBD1. CDR3 length: 14 amino acids. V shed 6 bases and J 3 bases; nucleotides not matched to a gene: 3. Per the germline V gene, CDR1 is MDHEN and CDR2 is SYDVKM. CDR3 residues: CASSQTGGYNEQFF. CDR3 DNA: TGTGCCAGCAGCCAGACAGGGGGCTACAATGAGCAGTTCTTC. Complete variable domain (other parts from reference TRBV28 and TRBJ2-1): DVKVTQSSRYLVKRTGEKVFLECVQDMDHENMFWYRQDPGLGLRLIYFSYDVKMKEKGDIPEGYSVSREKKERFSLILESASTNQTSMYLCASSQTGGYNEQFFGPGTRLTVL.

The chain employs TRBV4-1 and TRBJ2-5, with a weak D call TRBD1 (6 bases). With 4 bases removed from V and 2 bases from J, the gap between germline ends came to 17 bases. The CDR3 is 16 residues long. Germline assignment: CDR1 MGHRA and CDR2 YSYEKL. The CDR3 bases are TGCGCCAGCAGCCGGCAACCGGGACAAGAACAAGAGACCCAGTACTTC. This gives the protein CASSRQPGQEQETQYF.

The genes are TRBV19 and TRBJ2-7; D is uncertain. Between the trimmed V and J ends, which lost 3 bases and 6 bases, there was a span of 15 bases. Germline assignment: CDR1 LNHDA and CDR2 SQIVND (reference sequence). This CDR3 is 14 amino acids long. The CDR3 sequence is CASSIVAIGSEQYF. The CDR3 DNA reads as TGTGCCAGTAGTATTGTGGCCATTGGAAGCGAGCAGTACTTC.

The chain joins TRBV3-1 (or the pseudogene TRBV3-2) to TRBJ2-2; no definite D call. Germline values: CDR1 LGHDT, CDR2 YNNKEL (reference sequence). The CDR3 has 15 residues. The V gene lost 0 bases and the J gene lost 3 bases, with 8 bases spanning the gap. Here the CDR3 reads CASSQDGSHTGELFF. DNA of the CDR3: TGTGCCAGCAGCCAAGACGGGTCCCACACCGGGGAGCTGTTTTTT.

The chain is built from TRBV6-5 and TRBJ1-3; D not certain. The V gene lost 0 bases and the J gene lost 0 bases, with 9 bases spanning the gap. Germline V lookup: CDR1 MNHEY, CDR2 SVGAGI. The CDR3 runs to 16 residues. The CDR3 loop is CASSYSIAGSGNTIYF. CDR3 DNA: TGTGCCAGCAGTTACTCGATTGCTGGCTCTGGAAACACCATATATTTT.

The chain carries TRBV6-5 and TRBJ2-7, with a possible D match to TRBD2 (6 bases). The CDR3 is 16 amino acids. The V and J ends lost 3 bases and 2 bases respectively, with 17 bases between them. CDR1 is MNHEY and CDR2 is SVGAGI in the germline V gene. The CDR3, as DNA: TGTGCCAGCAGTTATACGACCTCCGGACTAACCTACGAGCAGTACTTC. The encoded protein is CASSYTTSGLTYEQYF.

The rearrangement joins TRBV4-3 to TRBJ2-5; 12 bases fit TRBD2. Unmatched junction bases numbered 8, after V lost 1 base and J lost 5 bases. This CDR3 spans 17 amino acids. Germline values: CDR1 LGHNA, CDR2 YSLEER. The CDR3 loop reads CASSQAPSGGAGETQYF. Here the CDR3 DNA reads TGCGCCAGCAGCCAAGCGCCTAGCGGGGGGGCCGGCGAGACCCAGTACTTC.

The table lists this clone with a few counts. The chain combines TRBV14 with TRBJ1-2; no definite D call. Looked up from germline, CDR1 is SGHDN and CDR2 is FVKESK. V dropped 2 bases and J dropped 5 bases, with 12 bases sitting between them. This CDR3 contains 14 residues. CDR3 region: CASSQIAGYYGYTF. CDR3 in DNA: TGTGCCAGCAGCCAAATCGCGGGTTATTATGGCTACACCTTC. Filled out from reference TRBV14 and TRBJ1-2, the complete variable domain reads EAGVTQFPSHSVIEKGQTVTLRCDPISGHDNLYWYRRVMGKEIKFLLHFVKESKQDESGMPNNRFLAERTGGTYSTLKVQPAELEDSGVYFCASSQIAGYYGYTFGSGTRLTVV.

The J gene is TRBJ1-5, the V gene TRBV28; 8 nucleotides line up with TRBD1. The CDR3 covers 15 residues. Trimming at V came to 6 bases and at J to 4 bases, leaving 8 bases not matched to a gene. Germline assignment: CDR1 MDHEN and CDR2 SYDVKM. CDR3 in amino acids: CASRGQGAGNQPQHF. CDR3 coding DNA: TGTGCCAGCAGGGGCCAGGGGGCTGGGAATCAGCCCCAGCATTTT.

The chain couples TRBV4-3 to TRBJ1-2; the match to TRBD1 covers 12 bases. V lost 4 bases and J lost 13; bases outside the gene matches: 13. This CDR3 spans 15 amino acids. Germline V CDR1 and CDR2: LGHNA, YSLEER. CDR3 DNA sequence: TGCGCCAGCAGCCTTCTAAAGGGACAGGGGGCCTCCTCCACCTTC. This gives the protein CASSLLKGQGASSTF.

The chain has TRBV28 and TRBJ1-5; 11 nucleotides line up with TRBD1. There are 16 residues in the CDR3. Per germline, CDR1 MDHEN and CDR2 SYDVKM. The trim removed 4 bases at V and 5 bases at J, leaving 7 bases unmatched. The DNA of the CDR3 is TGTGCCAGCAGTTGGGGACAGGGGGATACCTATCAGCCCCAGCATTTT. Protein: CASSWGQGDTYQPQHF.